This T cell receptor beta chain was profiled in a study of blood T cell repertoires in COVID-19. V lost 8 bases, J lost 1 base, and 12 bases lay in between. Germline-derived CDR1 and CDR2 are SNHLY and FYNNEI. CDR3 length: 14 residues. In the study's own analysis: Cell counts per sample came from amplifying reference gene primers. Sequenced by immunoSEQ multiplex PCR; TCRdb stores in-frame clones only, minus some. For V, J and clone size, that table is used; D and trimming come from the DNA. The table lists about 98,000 clones, around 80% of them singletons. The TCR comes from a man in his sixties or seventies with acute or convalescent COVID-19. Specimen: peripheral blood. The chain uses TRBV2 and TRBJ2-1; possibly TRBD2 for D (6 bases). CDR3 DNA sequence: TGTGCCAGCGTAGCGGCCCTATCCTACAATGAGCAGTTCTTC. This sequence encodes CASVAALSYNEQFF.